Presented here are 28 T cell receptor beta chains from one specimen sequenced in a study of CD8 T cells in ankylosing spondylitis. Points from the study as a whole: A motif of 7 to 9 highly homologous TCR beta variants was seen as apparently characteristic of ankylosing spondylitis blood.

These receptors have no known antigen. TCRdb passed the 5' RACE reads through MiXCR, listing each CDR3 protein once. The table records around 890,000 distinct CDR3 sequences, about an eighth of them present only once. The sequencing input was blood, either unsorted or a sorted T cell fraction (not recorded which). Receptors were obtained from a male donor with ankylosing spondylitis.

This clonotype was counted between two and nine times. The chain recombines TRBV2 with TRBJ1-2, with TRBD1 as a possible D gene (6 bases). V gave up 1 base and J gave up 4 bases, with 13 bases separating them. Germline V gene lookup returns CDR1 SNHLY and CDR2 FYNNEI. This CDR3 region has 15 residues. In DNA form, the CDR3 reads TGTGCCAGCAGTGAAGGGGCACAGGGATCCTATGGCTACACCTTC. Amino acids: CASSEGAQGSYGYTF.

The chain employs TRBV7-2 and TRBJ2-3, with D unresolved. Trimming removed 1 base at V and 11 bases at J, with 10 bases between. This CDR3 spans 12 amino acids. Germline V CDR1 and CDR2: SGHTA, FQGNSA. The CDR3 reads CASSLGAVKQYF. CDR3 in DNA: TGTGCCAGCAGCTTAGGGGCCGTCAAGCAGTATTTT. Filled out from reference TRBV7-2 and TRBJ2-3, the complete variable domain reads GAGVSQSPSNKVTEKGKDVELRCDPISGHTALYWYRQSLGQGLEFLIYFQGNSAPDKSGLPSDRFSAERTGGSVSTLTIQRTQQEDSAVYLCASSLGAVKQYFGPGTRLTVL.

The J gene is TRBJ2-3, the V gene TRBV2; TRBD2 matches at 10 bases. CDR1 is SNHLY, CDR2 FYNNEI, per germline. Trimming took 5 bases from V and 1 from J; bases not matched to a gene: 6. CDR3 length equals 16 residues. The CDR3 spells CASSFYGTSGTDTQYF. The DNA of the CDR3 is TGTGCCAGCAGTTTCTACGGGACTAGCGGCACAGATACGCAGTATTTT. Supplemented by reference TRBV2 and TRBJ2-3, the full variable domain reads EPEVTQTPSHQVTQMGQEVILRCVPISNHLYFYWYRQILGQKVEFLVSFYNNEISEKSEIFDDQFSVERPDGSNFTLKIRSTKLEDSAMYFCASSFYGTSGTDTQYFGPGTRLTVL.

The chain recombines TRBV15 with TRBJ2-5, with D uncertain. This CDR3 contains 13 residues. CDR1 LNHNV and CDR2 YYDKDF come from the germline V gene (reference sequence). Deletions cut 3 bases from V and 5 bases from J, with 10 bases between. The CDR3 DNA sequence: TGTGCCACCAGCAGGGGTACAATGGAGACCCAGTACTTC. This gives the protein CATSRGTMETQYF.

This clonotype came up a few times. As DNA, the CDR3 is TGTGCCAGCAGCCCAGGCCTCTTAGGAAGGAACACCGGGGAGCTGTTTTTT. Its translation: CASSPGLLGRNTGELFF. V gene TRBV14 combines with J gene TRBJ2-2, with D unclear. Germline V gene sequence: CDR1 SGHDN, CDR2 FVKESK. V lost 4 bases, J lost 1 base, and 16 bases lay in between. The length of the CDR3 is 17 residues.

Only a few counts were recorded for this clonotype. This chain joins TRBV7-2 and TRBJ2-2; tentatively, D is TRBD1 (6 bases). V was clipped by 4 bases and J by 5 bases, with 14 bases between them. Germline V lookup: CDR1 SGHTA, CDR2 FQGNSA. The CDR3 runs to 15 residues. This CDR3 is CASSSRTVKTGELFF. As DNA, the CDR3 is TGTGCCAGCAGCTCCAGGACAGTCAAGACCGGGGAGCTGTTTTTT.

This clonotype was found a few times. DNA of the CDR3: TGTGCCAGCACGGACAGGACCCGGACTGAAGCTTTCTTT. This encodes CASTDRTRTEAFF. The chain uses TRBV19 and TRBJ1-1, with 7 bases matching TRBD1. Germline V gene sequence: CDR1 LNHDA, CDR2 SQIVND (reference sequence). The CDR3 spans 13 residues. V shed 9 bases, J shed 5 bases, and the junction held 9 bases outside the gene matches.

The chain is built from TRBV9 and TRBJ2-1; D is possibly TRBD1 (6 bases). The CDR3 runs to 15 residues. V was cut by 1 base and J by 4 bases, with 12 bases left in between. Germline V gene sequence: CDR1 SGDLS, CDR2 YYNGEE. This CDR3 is CASSVSGAHYNEQFF. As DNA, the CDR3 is TGTGCCAGCAGCGTATCAGGGGCGCATTACAATGAGCAGTTCTTC.

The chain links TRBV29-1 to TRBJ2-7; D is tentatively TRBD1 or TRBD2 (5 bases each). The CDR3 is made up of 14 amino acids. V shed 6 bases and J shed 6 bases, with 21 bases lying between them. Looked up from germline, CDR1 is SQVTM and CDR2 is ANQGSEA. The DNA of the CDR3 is TGCAGCGTCCGATCCGGGACCCCCCCCCTCGAGCAGTACTTC. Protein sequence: CSVRSGTPPLEQYF.

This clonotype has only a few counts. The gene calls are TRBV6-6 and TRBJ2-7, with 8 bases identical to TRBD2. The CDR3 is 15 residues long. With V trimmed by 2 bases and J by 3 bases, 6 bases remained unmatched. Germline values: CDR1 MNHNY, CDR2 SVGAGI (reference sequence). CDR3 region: CASSYRIAGNYEQYF. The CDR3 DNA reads TGTGCCAGCAGTTACCGGATAGCGGGAAACTACGAGCAGTACTTC.

The CDR3 sequence: CSASAGQGEYGYTF. CDR3 DNA: TGCAGTGCTAGTGCCGGACAGGGGGAGTATGGCTACACCTTC. This chain joins TRBV20-1 and TRBJ1-2, with 10 bases lining up with TRBD1. Germline V gene sequence: CDR1 DFQATT, CDR2 SNEGSKA (reference sequence). The CDR3 covers 14 residues. Trimming removed 3 bases from V and 5 bases from J; junction bases left unmatched: 6.

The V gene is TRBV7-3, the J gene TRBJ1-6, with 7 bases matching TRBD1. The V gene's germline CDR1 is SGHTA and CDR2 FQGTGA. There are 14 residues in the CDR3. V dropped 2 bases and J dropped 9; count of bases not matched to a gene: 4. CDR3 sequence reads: CASSLRDSGSPLHF. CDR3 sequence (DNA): TGTGCCAGCAGCTTACGGGACAGTGGTTCACCCCTCCACTTT.

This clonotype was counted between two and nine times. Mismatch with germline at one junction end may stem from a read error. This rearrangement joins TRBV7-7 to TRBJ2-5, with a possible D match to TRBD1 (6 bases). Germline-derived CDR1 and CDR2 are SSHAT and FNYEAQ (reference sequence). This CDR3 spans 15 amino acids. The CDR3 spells CASSFNPGAAETQYF. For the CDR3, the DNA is TGTGCTAGCAGCTTTAATCCAGGGGCTGCTGAGACCCAGTACTTC.

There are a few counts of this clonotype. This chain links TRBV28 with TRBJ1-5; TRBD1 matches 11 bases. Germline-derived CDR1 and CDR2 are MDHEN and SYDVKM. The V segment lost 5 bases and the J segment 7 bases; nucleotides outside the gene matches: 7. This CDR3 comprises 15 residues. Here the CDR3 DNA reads TGTGCCAGCAGTCCCTGGACAGGGGGCTTCCAGCCCCAGCATTTT. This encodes CASSPWTGGFQPQHF.

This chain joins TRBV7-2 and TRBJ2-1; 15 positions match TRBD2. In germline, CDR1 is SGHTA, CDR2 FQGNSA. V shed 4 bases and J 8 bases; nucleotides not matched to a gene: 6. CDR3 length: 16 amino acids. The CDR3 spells CASSWLGLAGGDEQFF. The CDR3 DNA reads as TGTGCCAGCAGCTGGTTGGGACTAGCGGGGGGTGATGAGCAGTTCTTC.

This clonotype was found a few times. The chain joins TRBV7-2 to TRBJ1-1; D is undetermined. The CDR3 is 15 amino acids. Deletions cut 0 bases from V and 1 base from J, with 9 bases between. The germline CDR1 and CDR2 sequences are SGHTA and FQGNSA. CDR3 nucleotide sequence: TGTGCCAGCAGCTTAGCGCAAAACGCGAACACTGAAGCTTTCTTT. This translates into CASSLAQNANTEAFF.

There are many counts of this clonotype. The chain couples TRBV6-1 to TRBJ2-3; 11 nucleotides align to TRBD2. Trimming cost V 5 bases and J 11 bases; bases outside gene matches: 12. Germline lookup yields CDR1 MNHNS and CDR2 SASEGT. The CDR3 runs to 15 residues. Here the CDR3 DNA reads TGTGCCAGCAGTCGCGGGACTAGCGGTATTGAGTGGCAGTATTTT. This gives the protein CASSRGTSGIEWQYF.

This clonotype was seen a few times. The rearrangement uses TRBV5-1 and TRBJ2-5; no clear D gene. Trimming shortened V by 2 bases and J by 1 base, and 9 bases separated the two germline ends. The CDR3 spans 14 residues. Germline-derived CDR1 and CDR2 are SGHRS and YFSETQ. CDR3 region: CASSFASSQETQYF. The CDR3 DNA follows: TGCGCCAGCAGCTTCGCAAGCAGCCAAGAGACCCAGTACTTC.

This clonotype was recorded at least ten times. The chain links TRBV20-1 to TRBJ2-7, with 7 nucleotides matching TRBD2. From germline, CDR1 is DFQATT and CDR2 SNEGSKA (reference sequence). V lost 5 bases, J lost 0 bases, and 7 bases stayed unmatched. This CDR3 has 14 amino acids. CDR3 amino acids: CSAGAGSDSYEQYF. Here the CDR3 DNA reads TGCAGTGCTGGAGCGGGAAGTGACTCCTACGAGCAGTACTTC.

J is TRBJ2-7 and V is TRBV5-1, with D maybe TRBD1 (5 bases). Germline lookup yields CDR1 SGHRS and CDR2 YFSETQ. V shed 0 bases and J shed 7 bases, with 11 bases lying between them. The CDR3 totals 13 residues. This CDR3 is CASSLDRLREQYF. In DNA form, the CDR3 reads TGCGCCAGCAGCTTGGACAGGCTACGTGAGCAGTACTTC.

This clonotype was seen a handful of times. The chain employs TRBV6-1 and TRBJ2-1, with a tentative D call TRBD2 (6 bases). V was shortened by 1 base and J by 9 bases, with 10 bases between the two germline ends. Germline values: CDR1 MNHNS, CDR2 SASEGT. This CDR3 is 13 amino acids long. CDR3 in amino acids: CASSEGRATEQFF. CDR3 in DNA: TGTGCCAGCAGTGAAGGGAGGGCTACTGAGCAGTTCTTC.

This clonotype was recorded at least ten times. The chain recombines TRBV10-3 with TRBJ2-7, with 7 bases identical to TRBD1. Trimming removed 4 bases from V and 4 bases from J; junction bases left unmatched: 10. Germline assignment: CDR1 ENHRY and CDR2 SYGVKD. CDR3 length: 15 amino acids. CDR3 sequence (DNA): TGTGCCATCAGTGGGAGACAGGGCCCCTCTTACGAGCAGTACTTC. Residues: CAISGRQGPSYEQYF.

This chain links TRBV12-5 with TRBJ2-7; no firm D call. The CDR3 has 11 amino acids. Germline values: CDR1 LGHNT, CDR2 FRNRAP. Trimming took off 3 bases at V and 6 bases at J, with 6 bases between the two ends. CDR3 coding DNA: TGTGCTAGTGGTTTCAAGGGCGAGCAGTACTTC. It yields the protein CASGFKGEQYF. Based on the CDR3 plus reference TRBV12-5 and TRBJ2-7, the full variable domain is DARVTQTPRHKVTEMGQEVTMRCQPILGHNTVFWYRQTMMQGLELLAYFRNRAPLDDSGMPKDRFSAEMPDATLATLKIQPSEPRDSAVYFCASGFKGEQYFGPGTRLTVT.

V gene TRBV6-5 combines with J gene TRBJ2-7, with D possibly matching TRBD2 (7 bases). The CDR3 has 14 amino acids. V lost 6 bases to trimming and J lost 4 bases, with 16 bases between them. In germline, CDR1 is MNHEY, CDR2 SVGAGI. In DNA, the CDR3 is TGTGCCAGCAGGACAAGGGGGGGAGGGTACGAGCAGTACTTC. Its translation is CASRTRGGGYEQYF.

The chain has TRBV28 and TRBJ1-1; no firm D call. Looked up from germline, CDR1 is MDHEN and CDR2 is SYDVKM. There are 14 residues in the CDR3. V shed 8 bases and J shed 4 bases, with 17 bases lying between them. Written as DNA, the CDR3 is TGTGCCAGCGGCTTAACCCAACGGGGCACTGAAGCTTTCTTT. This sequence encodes CASGLTQRGTEAFF. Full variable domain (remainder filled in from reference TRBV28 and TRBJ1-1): DVKVTQSSRYLVKRTGEKVFLECVQDMDHENMFWYRQDPGLGLRLIYFSYDVKMKEKGDIPEGYSVSREKKERFSLILESASTNQTSMYLCASGLTQRGTEAFFGQGTRLTVV.

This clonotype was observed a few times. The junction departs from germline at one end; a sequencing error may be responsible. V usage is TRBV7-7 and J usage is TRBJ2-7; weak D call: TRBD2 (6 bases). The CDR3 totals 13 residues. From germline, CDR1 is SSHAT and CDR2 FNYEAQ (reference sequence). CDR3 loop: CASSPGRSTEQYF. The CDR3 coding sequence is TGTGCTAGCAGTCCGGGGAGGTCTACGGAGCAGTACTTC.

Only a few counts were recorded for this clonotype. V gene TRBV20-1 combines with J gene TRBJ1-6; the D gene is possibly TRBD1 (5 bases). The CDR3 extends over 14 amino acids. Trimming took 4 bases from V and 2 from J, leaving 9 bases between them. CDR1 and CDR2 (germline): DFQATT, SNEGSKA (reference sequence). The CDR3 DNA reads TGCAGTGCTAAGGAGGGGCCCTATAATTCACCCCTCCACTTT. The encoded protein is CSAKEGPYNSPLHF.

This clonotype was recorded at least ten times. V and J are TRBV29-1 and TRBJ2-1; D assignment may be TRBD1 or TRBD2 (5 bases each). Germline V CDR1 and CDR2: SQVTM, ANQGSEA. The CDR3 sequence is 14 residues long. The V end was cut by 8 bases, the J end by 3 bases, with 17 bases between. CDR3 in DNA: TGCAGCTACCGAAGCGGACAAAACTACAATGAGCAGTTCTTC. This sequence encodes CSYRSGQNYNEQFF.